This T cell receptor (beta chain) originates from a study of T cells in Graves' hyperthyroidism and ophthalmopathy. The CDR3 is 17 amino acids. Germline values: CDR1 MNHNS, CDR2 SASEGT. The J segment lost 1 base and the V segment lost 7 bases, leaving 11 bases of the junction unmatched. Using RNA transcripts as the source, TCR beta CDR3 regions were amplified. RT-PCR in the first round (using the HTBI primer set) targeted the TCR CDR3. TCRdb used MiXCR to reprocess the multiplex PCR reads, holding one entry per CDR3 protein. The sample records under 350,000 distinct CDR3 sequences, approximately 22% being singletons.

The V and J genes are TRBV6-1 and TRBJ2-7; 12 nucleotides agree with TRBD2. The clonotype comes from a woman between 50 and 59 years old with Graves' hyperthyroidism. The sample comprised blood. The CDR3 nucleotides are TGTGCCAGCATCCTGGGACTAGCGGGCGGCTCTTCCTACGAGCAGTACTTC. As protein: CASILGLAGGSSYEQYF.